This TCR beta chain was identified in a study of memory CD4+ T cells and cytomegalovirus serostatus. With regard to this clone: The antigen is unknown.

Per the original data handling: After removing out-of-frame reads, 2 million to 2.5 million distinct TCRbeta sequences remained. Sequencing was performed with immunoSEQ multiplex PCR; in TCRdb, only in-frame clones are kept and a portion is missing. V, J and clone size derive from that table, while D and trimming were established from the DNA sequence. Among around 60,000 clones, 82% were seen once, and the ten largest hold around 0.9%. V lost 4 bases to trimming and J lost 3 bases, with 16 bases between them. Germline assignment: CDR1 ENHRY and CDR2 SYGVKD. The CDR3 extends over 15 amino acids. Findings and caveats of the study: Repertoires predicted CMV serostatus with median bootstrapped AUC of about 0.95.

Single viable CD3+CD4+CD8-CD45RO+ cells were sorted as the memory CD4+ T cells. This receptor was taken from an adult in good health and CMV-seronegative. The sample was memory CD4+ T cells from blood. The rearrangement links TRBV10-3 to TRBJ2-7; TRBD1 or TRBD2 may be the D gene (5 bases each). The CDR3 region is CAISAGPSFNYEQYF. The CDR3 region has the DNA TGTGCCATCAGTGCGGGGCCTTCCTTTAACTACGAGCAGTACTTC.